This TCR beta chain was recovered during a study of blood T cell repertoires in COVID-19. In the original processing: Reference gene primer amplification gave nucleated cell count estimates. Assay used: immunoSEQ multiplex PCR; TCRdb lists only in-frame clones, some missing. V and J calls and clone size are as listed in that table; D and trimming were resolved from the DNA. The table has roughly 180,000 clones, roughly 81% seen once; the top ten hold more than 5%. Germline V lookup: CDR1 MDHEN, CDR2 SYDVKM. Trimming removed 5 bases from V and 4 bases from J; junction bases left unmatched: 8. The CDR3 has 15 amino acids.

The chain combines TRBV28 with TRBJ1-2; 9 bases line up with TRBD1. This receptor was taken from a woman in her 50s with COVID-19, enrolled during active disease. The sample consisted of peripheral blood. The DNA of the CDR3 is TGTGCCAGCAGTCCCGGGACAGGGTTTCTCTATGGCTACACCTTC. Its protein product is CASSPGTGFLYGYTF.